This T cell receptor beta chain emerged from a study of tumor-infiltrating lymphocytes in primary liver carcinoma. V lost 10 bases and J 0 bases, leaving 11 bases between the germline ends. CDR3 length equals 13 residues. The germline gives CDR1 SGHNT, CDR2 YYREEE (reference sequence). Researchers generated TCR beta cDNA from about 530 ng of total RNA, relying on a constant-region primer. Amplification in three nested multiplex PCR rounds with slightly modified ARM-PCR gave rise to TCR beta libraries. The opening two PCR rounds, about 11 cycles each, paired TRBV1-TRBV30 forward primers with a C-beta reverse primer. Using its own MiXCR run on the multiplex PCR reads, TCRdb lists one record per CDR3 protein. This sample has tens of thousands of distinct CDR3 sequences, with over 60% found just once. DNA and RNA were both co-extracted from 20-30 mg of bulk tissue that had not been sorted. This clonotype has at least ten counts.

Source material: liver tumor tissue from sampling region 4. Documented subset: tumor region T4, right-lateral pole. The source of this sequence is a man aged 40-50 years with primary liver carcinoma and hepatitis B virus infection. The V gene is TRBV5-4, the J gene TRBJ2-1, with unresolved D. In DNA form, the CDR3 reads TGTGCCGGTGAGTGGTACTCCTACAATGAGCAGTTCTTC. Protein product: CAGEWYSYNEQFF. Combining the CDR3 with reference TRBV5-4 and TRBJ2-1 gives the whole variable domain ETGVTQSPTHLIKTRGQQVTLRCSSQSGHNTVSWYQQALGQGPQFIFQYYREEENGRGNFPPRFSGLQFPNYSSELNVNALELDDSALYLCAGEWYSYNEQFFGPGTRLTVL.